A selection of T cell receptor beta chains follows, all from one sample in a study of T-cell reconstitution after alpha-beta-depleted transplantation in children. TCRdb passed the PCR reads through MiXCR, listing each CDR3 protein once. This repertoire shows just over 950,000 distinct CDR3 sequences, roughly 29% found once; its top ten account for approximately 30%. The sample in question was PBMCs, mostly from graft donor cells, obtained 360 days after TCRalphabeta/CD19-depleted stem cell transplant. These receptors all come from a boy less than two years old who had a stem cell transplant for SCID, so the T cells may come from the graft donor. The CDR3 runs from the conserved cysteine through the conserved F or W. Each record gives: CDR3 DNA, CDR3 protein, clone size, V gene, D gene, J gene. D genes are given only for firm matches. Some rows mark clone size as missing; the rest say once, few, many or name a class of expanded clone.

TGTGCCAGCAGTCGGATCGACGGGGAGACCCAGTACTTC	CASSRIDGETQYF	NA	TRBV7-7	NA	TRBJ2-5
TGCGCCAGCAGCCGCAGGACTAGCGGGGGAGAGGAGACCCAGTACTTC	CASSRRTSGGEETQYF	NA	TRBV5-1	TRBD2	TRBJ2-5
TGTGCCACCAGCAGAGATTTAAGGCAGGTGAACACTGAAGCTTTCTTT	CATSRDLRQVNTEAFF	few	TRBV15	NA	TRBJ1-1
TGTGCCAGCAGCTCGACAGGGCCGAACACCATATATTTT	CASSSTGPNTIYF	few	TRBV7-9	TRBD1	TRBJ1-3
TGTGCCAGCAGCTTATGGGCGTTGGAGACCCAGTACTTC	CASSLWALETQYF	few	TRBV7-2	NA	TRBJ2-5
TGTGCCGTACGACCCGGGACAGAAGCGTCTGGTCAGCCCCAGCATTTT	CAVRPGTEASGQPQHF	few	TRBV6-1	TRBD1	TRBJ1-5
TGTGCCAGCACATTGGGCGGAGCCAAAAACATTCAGTACTTC	CASTLGGAKNIQYF	NA	TRBV12-3/TRBV12-4	NA	TRBJ2-4
TGTGCCAGCGTCCAGGGACTCGAGCAGTACTTC	CASVQGLEQYF	few	TRBV12-3/TRBV12-4	NA	TRBJ2-7
TGCAGTGCTAGGGACAGGGGGCAAGGCACTGAAGCTTTCTTT	CSARDRGQGTEAFF	NA	TRBV20-1	TRBD1	TRBJ1-1
TGTGCCAGCAGCTCCAGAGGCAGGAGCGATGAGCAGTTCTTC	CASSSRGRSDEQFF	few	TRBV7-8	NA	TRBJ2-1
TGTGCCAGCAGCGTAGATGGGGGATTGTGGACCGGGGAGCTGTTTTTT	CASSVDGGLWTGELFF	NA	TRBV9	NA	TRBJ2-2
TGCGCCAGCAGCCAAGTGGACGTACGGCGTTTCCGTGGTGAGCAGTTCTTC	CASSQVDVRRFRGEQFF	NA	TRBV4-1	NA	TRBJ2-1
TGTGCCAGCGACAGGGCTGTTAGCAATCAGCCCCAGCATTTT	CASDRAVSNQPQHF	few	TRBV6-2/TRBV6-3	TRBD1	TRBJ1-5
TGTGCCAGCAGCTTAGGCGACAGAGTAAGCTATGGCTACACCTTC	CASSLGDRVSYGYTF	NA	TRBV11-2	NA	TRBJ1-2
TGCAGTGCTAGTTTTCAGGGGTGGTACAATGAGCAGTTCTTC	CSASFQGWYNEQFF	NA	TRBV20-1	NA	TRBJ2-1
TGTGCCAGCAGCCAAGATCGGGCAAAGACCCAGTACTTC	CASSQDRAKTQYF	NA	TRBV4-2	NA	TRBJ2-5
TGCAGTGCACAAAAGAGGGCAGCGACTAAAGCTTTCTTT	CSAQKRAATKAFF	NA	TRBV20-1	NA	TRBJ1-1
TGCGCCAGCAGCCAGGACGGGGGGGGTGAAAAACTGTTTTTT	CASSQDGGGEKLFF	few	TRBV5-1	NA	TRBJ1-4
TGTGCCAGCAGCGGGCGTGGGGGGAGCTCCTACAATGAGCAGTTCTTC	CASSGRGGSSYNEQFF	NA	TRBV9	NA	TRBJ2-1
TGCAGTGCTAGAGCCCCTGGACTGGGGGCCTACGAGCAGTACTTC	CSARAPGLGAYEQYF	few	TRBV20-1	NA	TRBJ2-7
TGTGCCAGCAGTGGTCGGGGAGCGAGCACCGGGGAGCTGTTTTTT	CASSGRGASTGELFF	few	TRBV2	NA	TRBJ2-2
TGTGCCAGCAGCCAAGGGGGACTAGCGGGGCTCAATGAGCAGTTCTTC	CASSQGGLAGLNEQFF	few	TRBV4-2	TRBD2	TRBJ2-1
TGTGCCAGCAGTGCAGGGTTCTGGGGGGCCACCGGGGAGCTGTTTTTT	CASSAGFWGATGELFF	NA	TRBV2	NA	TRBJ2-2
TGTGCCACGGGACTAGAGCTCACAGATACGCAGTATTTT	CATGLELTDTQYF	NA	TRBV24-1	TRBD2	TRBJ2-3
TGTGCCAGCAGTAAGGGACTAACTTTCAATGAGCAGTTCTTC	CASSKGLTFNEQFF	NA	TRBV6-4	TRBD2	TRBJ2-1
TGCAGTGCTAGGTGGCTAGCGGGTCTCAATGAGCAGTTCTTC	CSARWLAGLNEQFF	NA	TRBV20-1	TRBD2	TRBJ2-1
TGCGCCAGCAGCTTGGGCGGAAGATATGGCTACACCTTC	CASSLGGRYGYTF	NA	TRBV5-1	NA	TRBJ1-2